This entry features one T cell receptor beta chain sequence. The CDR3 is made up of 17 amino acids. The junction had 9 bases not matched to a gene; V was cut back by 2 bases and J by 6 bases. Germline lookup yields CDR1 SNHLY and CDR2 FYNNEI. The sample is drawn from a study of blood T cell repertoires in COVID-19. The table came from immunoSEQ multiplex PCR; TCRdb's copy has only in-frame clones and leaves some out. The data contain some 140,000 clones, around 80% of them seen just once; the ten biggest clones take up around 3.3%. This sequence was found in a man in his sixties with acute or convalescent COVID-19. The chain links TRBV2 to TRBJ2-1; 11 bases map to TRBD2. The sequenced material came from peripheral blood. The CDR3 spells CASSETSGRLGGNEQFF. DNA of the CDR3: TGTGCCAGCAGTGAAACTAGCGGGAGATTGGGCGGCAATGAGCAGTTCTTC.